This T cell receptor (beta chain) was obtained from a study of T cell repertoires in cytomegalovirus infection. Study context: Public TCR beta signatures provided an indication of both CMV infection and a matching HLA type.

TCRdb re-called the reads through MiXCR, storing one row per CDR3 protein. The sample contains approximately 97,000 distinct CDR3 sequences, about 15% of which appear only once. Germline V gene lookup returns CDR1 SGHRS and CDR2 YFSETQ. V was trimmed by 4 bases and J by 6 bases, leaving 23 bases between them. CDR3 length: 16 residues. This receptor was identified in a human donor in good health (CMV status not recorded). Some clones in this sample may be carry-over from other donors' samples. The J gene is TRBJ2-7, the V gene TRBV5-1; D unresolved. The sequenced material came from PBMCs. CDR3 loop: CASSLSMKGSGSEQYF. CDR3 in DNA: TGCGCCAGCAGCCTCTCCATGAAGGGATCAGGCAGCGAGCAGTACTTC.